The table lists the clone carrying this TCR beta chain with a few counts. Its antigen remains unknown. The data are from a study of cytomegalovirus exposure and HLA in healthy donors. PCR was performed using 60 Vbeta and 13 Jbeta primers. Data came from immunoSEQ multiplex PCR; TCRdb stores just in-frame clones and leaves some out. This table holds 200,000 to 250,000 clones, approximately 81% found once. CDR3 length equals 13 residues. Trimming cost V 4 bases and J 6 bases, with 10 bases left between them. Germline V gene sequence: CDR1 SNHLY, CDR2 FYNNEI. Study conclusions and caveats: For most subjects, TCR beta sequences were reported to predict HLA-A and HLA-B alleles with accuracy. Analyses of presence/absence relied on an assumption of roughly uniform sequencing depth across donors. Within an earlier analysis, most TCR beta V segments proved productive either about 90% or about 30% of the time.

What was sequenced was PBMCs. The genes are TRBV2 and TRBJ2-4, with a tentative D call TRBD2 (6 bases). This clonotype was sampled from a human donor in good health. CDR3 protein: CASSGVSGNIQYF. In DNA, the CDR3 is TGTGCCAGCAGTGGGGTTAGCGGAAACATTCAGTACTTC. Combining the CDR3 with reference TRBV2 and TRBJ2-4 gives the whole variable domain EPEVTQTPSHQVTQMGQEVILRCVPISNHLYFYWYRQILGQKVEFLVSFYNNEISEKSEIFDDQFSVERPDGSNFTLKIRSTKLEDSAMYFCASSGVSGNIQYFGAGTRLSVL.